These T cell receptor beta chains were read from a single sample in a study of blood T cell repertoires in COVID-19. Measured with immunoSEQ multiplex PCR; TCRdb has only the in-frame clones, and not every one. The data contain a few hundred thousand clones, roughly 84% of them singletons. What was sequenced was peripheral blood. The receptors were sampled from a man aged 25 to 45 with active or convalescent COVID-19. The conserved cysteine and the conserved F or W are not part of the CDR3 here. Clone size is shown for a subset of rows, as once, few, many or a class of expanded clone.

ASSLSAGQETQY	TRBV7-3	NA	TRBJ2-5
ASNFGLAGGNEQF	TRBV27	NA	TRBJ2-1
ASSYRQGAPDEQF	TRBV6-5	NA	TRBJ2-1
ASSGRAHNEQF	TRBV28	once	TRBJ2-1
ASSPPGQGFSYT	TRBV5-4	NA	TRBJ1-2
SAARGSYGYT	TRBV29-1	NA	TRBJ1-2
ASTLSTGESGELF	TRBV5-1	NA	TRBJ2-2
AWEFGGGYT	TRBV30	NA	TRBJ1-2
AARGSELNTEAF	TRBV6-5	NA	TRBJ1-1
SASPLGRYEQY	TRBV20-1	NA	TRBJ2-7
ASRPGQNQETQY	TRBV6-6	NA	TRBJ2-5
ASSFLGQPGNYGYT	TRBV5-1	NA	TRBJ1-2
ASRGQLEKLF	TRBV28	NA	TRBJ1-4
SGSGRAFNEQF	TRBV29-1	NA	TRBJ2-1
ASSAQGSYNSPLH	TRBV9	NA	TRBJ1-6
ASSEARGISGNTIY	TRBV2	NA	TRBJ1-3
ASSEPGQGHYEQY	TRBV25-1	NA	TRBJ2-7
ASSQFGSSGANVLT	TRBV4-2	few	TRBJ2-6
ASSPTSGRFEQY	TRBV3-1/TRBV3-2	NA	TRBJ2-7
ASSYVPGGYEQY	TRBV6-2/TRBV6-3	NA	TRBJ2-7
ASITGGADWGYT	TRBV19	NA	TRBJ1-2
ASSFRNTGELF	TRBV5-1	NA	TRBJ2-2
ASRAGLGYGYT	TRBV6-5	NA	TRBJ1-2
ASSLDRSTNEKLF	TRBV10-1	many	TRBJ1-4
ASSRGTSGGYEQY	TRBV4-3	NA	TRBJ2-7
ATNPWGGPSDYGYT	TRBV19	once	TRBJ1-2
ASSPGQERLYT	TRBV11-2	few	TRBJ1-2
ASSVGGSGANVLT	TRBV6-4	once	TRBJ2-6
ASSLGPVSSNQPQH	TRBV5-1	NA	TRBJ1-5
ASSQDLATSYNEQF	TRBV4-3	NA	TRBJ2-1
ASTGTGPNTEAF	TRBV28	NA	TRBJ1-1
ASSGRLAGEGYNEQF	TRBV7-9	NA	TRBJ2-1
ASSFFSGNTIY	TRBV3-1/TRBV3-2	NA	TRBJ1-3
ASSTSGRADTQY	TRBV7-9	NA	TRBJ2-3
AWSDRVQNEKLF	TRBV30	NA	TRBJ1-4
ASSSDGQLNQPQH	TRBV5-1	NA	TRBJ1-5
ASSLRTGGVYEQY	TRBV7-2	NA	TRBJ2-7
AISPGQGVETQY	TRBV10-3	NA	TRBJ2-5
ASSSGGGLASEQF	TRBV7-2	NA	TRBJ2-1
ASTISGRGEETQY	TRBV5-1	NA	TRBJ2-5
ASSFGISYGYT	TRBV5-4	once	TRBJ1-2
ASSVGQRSYEQY	TRBV9	NA	TRBJ2-7
ASSRNREIGSEGYT	TRBV27	NA	TRBJ1-2
ASSLPTVSEQY	TRBV7-2	NA	TRBJ2-7
ASSQDFTSGNAKNIQY	TRBV4-3	once	TRBJ2-4